These 6 T cell receptor beta chains were all obtained from the same sample, sequenced in a study of T cell responses to AZD1222 COVID-19 vaccine. TCRdb keeps only in-frame clones here, not all; method: immunoSEQ multiplex PCR. The sample records around 120,000 clones, about 89% being singletons. The input for sequencing was peripheral blood, taken on day 0 of MenACWY control vaccination. The receptor source for this set is an adult in good health.

This chain uses TRBV10-3 with TRBJ1-2; unclear D gene. V was shortened by 3 bases and J by 6 bases, with 8 bases between the two germline ends. From germline, CDR1 is ENHRY and CDR2 SYGVKD. The CDR3 length is 12 residues. CDR3 protein: CAISDDGNGYTF. CDR3 nucleotides: TGTGCCATCAGTGATGACGGGAATGGCTACACCTTC.

The CDR3 is CASSQHSGSNTGELFF. The CDR3 nucleotides read TGTGCCAGCAGCCAACATAGCGGGAGTAACACCGGGGAGCTGTTTTTT. The chain recombines TRBV3-1 (or the pseudogene TRBV3-2) with TRBJ2-2; 9 bases match TRBD2. Germline values: CDR1 LGHDT, CDR2 YNNKEL (reference sequence). Trimming removed 2 bases from V and 2 bases from J; junction bases left unmatched: 3. The CDR3 has 16 amino acids.

V and J are TRBV4-2 and TRBJ2-3; D call uncertain. CDR1 and CDR2 (germline): LGHNA, YNFKEQ. This CDR3 region has 18 residues. The germline V and J ends were trimmed by 2 bases and 0 bases, with 18 bases remaining between them. Here the CDR3 reads CASSQPHGGDLSTDTQYF. In nucleotides, the CDR3 is TGTGCCAGCAGCCAACCCCACGGCGGAGACTTGAGCACAGATACGCAGTATTTT.

J is TRBJ1-2 and V is TRBV9, with 8 positions matching TRBD1. The CDR3 is 15 amino acids. V lost 0 bases, J lost 6 bases, and 7 bases stayed unmatched. Germline CDR1 reads SGDLS; CDR2 reads YYNGEE. The CDR3 bases are TGTGCCAGCAGCGTAGCGGAGGACAGGGCGCATGGCTACACCTTC. Residues: CASSVAEDRAHGYTF.

V is TRBV30 and J is TRBJ1-6; D is undetermined. The germline gives CDR1 GTSNPN, CDR2 SVGIG (reference sequence). Trimming removed 5 bases from V and 5 bases from J, with 16 bases in between. CDR3 length: 15 residues. The CDR3 bases are TGTGCCTGGTTATTGGTTTTTGGGAATAATTCACCCCTCCACTTT. Protein product: CAWLLVFGNNSPLHF.

V gene TRBV5-1 combines with J gene TRBJ2-1; the match to TRBD2 covers 8 bases. CDR1 and CDR2 from the germline V gene are SGHRS and YFSETQ. Trimming removed 4 bases from V and 5 bases from J; junction bases left unmatched: 8. The CDR3 loop spans 15 amino acids. CDR3 sequence reads: CASSPLAGDDNEQFF. The CDR3 DNA reads as TGCGCCAGCAGCCCTCTAGCGGGCGATGACAATGAGCAGTTCTTC.